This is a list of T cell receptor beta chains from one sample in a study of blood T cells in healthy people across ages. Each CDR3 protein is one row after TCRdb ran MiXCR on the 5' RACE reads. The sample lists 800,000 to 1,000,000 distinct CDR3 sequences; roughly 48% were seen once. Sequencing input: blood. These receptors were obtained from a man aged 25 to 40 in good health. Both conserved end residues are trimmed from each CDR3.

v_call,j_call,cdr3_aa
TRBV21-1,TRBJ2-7,ASTLKPGLLVYEQY
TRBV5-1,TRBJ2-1,ASSLRRTSGGSSYNEQF
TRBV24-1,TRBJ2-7,ATSDFSKYEQY
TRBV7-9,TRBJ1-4,ASNRQAKNEKLF
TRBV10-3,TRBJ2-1,AISGPGTSGAPNEQF
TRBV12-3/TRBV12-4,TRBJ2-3,ASSFGGRRSDTQY
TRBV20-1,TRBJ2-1,SAAAGQGINEQF
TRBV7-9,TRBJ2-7,ASSLVVAGSYEQY
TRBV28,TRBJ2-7,ASREQGSYEQY
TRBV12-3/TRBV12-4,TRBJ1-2,ASSYGQHGYT
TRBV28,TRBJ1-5,ASSLPTGANQPQH
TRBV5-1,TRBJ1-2,ASSLDRASEYT
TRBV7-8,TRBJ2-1,ASSLGRGRYNEQF
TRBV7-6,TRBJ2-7,ASSLGPGHGTYEQY
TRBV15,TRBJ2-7,ATRTDTSYEQY
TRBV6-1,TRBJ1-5,ASTSDNYQPQH
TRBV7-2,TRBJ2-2,ASSLGLVDGELF
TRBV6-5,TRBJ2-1,ASSYSKGRSYNEQF
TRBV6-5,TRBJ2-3,ASTTSGDTQY
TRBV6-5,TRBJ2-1,ASSALGDSLF
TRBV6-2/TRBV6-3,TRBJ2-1,ASSYGGNSHNEQF
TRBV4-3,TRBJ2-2,ASSQDQGPGELF
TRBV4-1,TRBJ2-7,ASSQGDRGMDEQY
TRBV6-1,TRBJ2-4,ASSEEVVAKNIQY
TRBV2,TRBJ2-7,ASSAWQNSAYEQY
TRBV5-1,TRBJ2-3,ASSTGTSGGVGTDTQY
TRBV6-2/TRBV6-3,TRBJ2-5,ASSYWSSGGEETQY
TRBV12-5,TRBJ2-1,ASGLVGVNEQF
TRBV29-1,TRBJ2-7,SVRRGNSYEQY
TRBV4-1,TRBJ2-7,ASSYTLIDRGDGGEQY
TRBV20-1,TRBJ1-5,SARVGQRNQPQH
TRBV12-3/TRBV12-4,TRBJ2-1,ASSVSGQPRGEQF
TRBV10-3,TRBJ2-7,AISESLHPEQY
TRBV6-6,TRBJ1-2,ASRTGSDYGYT
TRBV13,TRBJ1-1,ASDEGGGTEAF
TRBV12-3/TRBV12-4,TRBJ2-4,ASRGDRGRDIQY
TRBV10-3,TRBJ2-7,AVAGTGNEQY
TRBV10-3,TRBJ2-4,AISESGPLNIQY
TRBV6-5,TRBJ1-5,ASSYSGGPDLPQH
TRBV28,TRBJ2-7,ASRLRDASSYEQY
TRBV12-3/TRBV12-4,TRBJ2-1,ASIPTGGAHNEQF
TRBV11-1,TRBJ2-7,ASSLVGTDSSYEQY